What follows are 29 T cell receptor beta chains derived from one specimen sequenced in a study of blood T cell repertoires in COVID-19. The method was immunoSEQ multiplex PCR; TCRdb's version includes in-frame clones alone and lacks a portion of them. Of about 220,000 clones detected, 70% to 85% appear once; the ten largest clones hold 3% to 3.5%. Sequenced input: PBMCs or T cells enriched from blood (not recorded which). These receptors originate from a woman between 55 and 75 years old who had recovered from COVID-19.

In DNA form, the CDR3 reads TGTGCCAGCAGCCCCGAACAGGAACGGGATGAAAAACTGTTTTTT. This sequence encodes CASSPEQERDEKLFF. The J gene is TRBJ1-4, the V gene TRBV4-2, with a possible D match to TRBD1 (5 bases). CDR1 and CDR2 from the germline V gene are LGHNA and YNFKEQ. The V end lost 4 bases, the J end lost 6 bases, and 15 bases lay between the germline ends. The CDR3 consists of 15 residues.

The chain is built from TRBV7-2 and TRBJ2-3, with 7 bases lining up with TRBD1. The V and J ends lost 1 base and 0 bases, in that order; junction bases with no gene match: 4. There are 16 residues in the CDR3. Germline assignment: CDR1 SGHTA and CDR2 FQGNSA. CDR3 nucleotide sequence: TGTGCCAGCAGCTTAGTTGCAGGGGGAAGCACAGATACGCAGTATTTT. Amino acid sequence: CASSLVAGGSTDTQYF. Looking up the rest from reference TRBV7-2 and TRBJ2-3 gives the full variable domain: GAGVSQSPSNKVTEKGKDVELRCDPISGHTALYWYRQSLGQGLEFLIYFQGNSAPDKSGLPSDRFSAERTGGSVSTLTIQRTQQEDSAVYLCASSLVAGGSTDTQYFGPGTRLTVL.

The chain couples TRBV10-3 to TRBJ2-1; TRBD1 matches at 8 bases. Germline V gene data show CDR1 as ENHRY and CDR2 as SYGVKD. The CDR3 contains 13 residues. Trimming at V came to 6 bases and at J to 6 bases, leaving 4 bases not matched to a gene. CDR3 sequence: CAIRGQVTNEQFF. CDR3 nucleotide sequence: TGTGCCATCAGGGGACAGGTTACCAATGAGCAGTTCTTC.

The J gene is TRBJ1-2, the V gene TRBV12-3 or TRBV12-4; no clear D gene. There are 13 residues in the CDR3. The V end lost 1 base, the J end lost 8 bases, and 11 bases lay between the germline ends. CDR3: CASSLGGIRGYTF. The CDR3 DNA reads TGTGCCAGCAGTTTAGGAGGAATTCGGGGCTACACCTTC.

This chain links TRBV19 with TRBJ1-2; perhaps TRBD1 as D (5 bases). The CDR3 is 17 amino acids. Germline CDR1 is LNHDA and CDR2 is SQIVND (reference sequence). Trimming cost V 5 bases and J 0 bases, with 19 bases left between them. CDR3 region: CASSFLPGTAANYGYTF. The DNA of the CDR3 is TGTGCCAGTAGTTTTTTACCCGGGACTGCAGCTAACTATGGCTACACCTTC.

In the case of this clone: Being one base from a much bigger clone, this may be a read error. The rearrangement links TRBV7-8 to TRBJ2-7; D gene ambiguous. V lost 5 bases and J lost 1, with 3 bases in between. CDR3 length: 11 residues. Germline CDR1 is SGHVS and CDR2 is FQNEAQ. This chain's CDR3 is CASSLSYEQYF. CDR3 nucleotide sequence: TGTGCCAGCAGCCTATCCTACGAGCAGTACTTC.

The chain recombines TRBV25-1 with TRBJ2-3; the D is unclear. With 1 base removed from V and 0 bases from J, the gap between germline ends came to 5 bases. This CDR3 has 14 amino acids. The germline V gene encodes CDR1 MGHDK and CDR2 SYGVNS. The CDR3 sequence: CASSELGSTDTQYF. The CDR3 nucleotides are TGTGCCAGCAGTGAATTGGGCAGCACAGATACGCAGTATTTT.

J is TRBJ1-1 and V is TRBV12-3 or TRBV12-4; D is undetermined. The germline V and J ends were trimmed by 5 bases and 7 bases, with 11 bases remaining between them. CDR3 length: 12 residues. The CDR3 region has the DNA TGTGCCAGCAGTGCAGGAAATGGTGAAGCTTTCTTT. It yields the protein CASSAGNGEAFF.

The table lists this clone with a few counts. This chain joins TRBV27 and TRBJ1-2, with no clear D. Germline values: CDR1 MNHEY, CDR2 SMNVEV (reference sequence). This CDR3 is built from 14 residues. V lost 1 base and J 0 bases, leaving 6 bases between the germline ends. As DNA, the CDR3 is TGTGCCAGCAGTTTATACCGGTCTAACTATGGCTACACCTTC. Its translation: CASSLYRSNYGYTF.

The J gene is TRBJ1-3, the V gene TRBV3-1 (or the pseudogene TRBV3-2); perhaps TRBD1 as D (5 bases). The CDR3 extends over 17 amino acids. V was clipped by 3 bases and J by 0 bases, with 15 bases between them. Per the germline V gene, CDR1 is LGHDT and CDR2 is YNNKEL (reference sequence). The CDR3, as DNA: TGTGCCAGCAGCCAGGGACTTTTGGAATTCTCTGGAAACACCATATATTTT. Translating gives CASSQGLLEFSGNTIYF.

This chain connects TRBV19 to TRBJ2-1; TRBD2 might be the D (6 bases). The V gene lost 3 bases and the J gene lost 12 bases, with 12 bases spanning the gap. Germline lookup yields CDR1 LNHDA and CDR2 SQIVND (reference sequence). The CDR3 has 12 residues. CDR3 loop: CASSMGGRRQFF. The DNA of the CDR3 is TGTGCCAGTAGTATGGGGGGACGCCGGCAGTTCTTC.

The chain links TRBV5-1 to TRBJ2-7; perhaps TRBD1 as D (6 bases). Germline CDR1 reads SGHRS; CDR2 reads YFSETQ. Between the trimmed V and J ends, which lost 4 bases and 6 bases, there was a span of 17 bases. There are 14 residues in the CDR3. The CDR3 sequence is CASSPGTRLLEQYF. CDR3 nucleotide sequence: TGCGCCAGCAGCCCCGGGACAAGGTTACTCGAGCAGTACTTC.

The chain uses TRBV7-2 and TRBJ1-1, with D possibly being TRBD1 (5 bases). The CDR3 totals 13 residues. Germline CDR1 is SGHTA and CDR2 is FQGNSA. The V end lost 2 bases, the J end lost 6 bases, and 10 bases lay between the germline ends. The CDR3 DNA reads TGTGCCAGCAGCTTACAGGGTTTGCCTGAAGCTTTCTTT. It translates to CASSLQGLPEAFF.

CDR3 sequence reads: CASSLGEGPPLHF. The CDR3 nucleotides read TGTGCCAGCAGCTTAGGGGAGGGGCCACCCCTCCACTTT. V usage is TRBV7-6 and J usage is TRBJ1-6, with D possibly TRBD1 on 5 matching bases. V was shortened by 1 base and J by 11 bases, with 9 bases between the two germline ends. CDR3 length: 13 residues. The germline V gene has CDR1 SGHVS and CDR2 FNYEAQ.

The J gene is TRBJ2-3, the V gene TRBV7-9; 10 bases map to TRBD2. This CDR3 region has 17 residues. The V gene end was trimmed by 5 bases and the J gene end by 5 bases; junction bases not matched to a gene: 13. CDR1 and CDR2 from the germline V gene are SEHNR and FQNEAQ (reference sequence). This CDR3 is CASSTHLLAGERDTQYF. The CDR3 DNA sequence: TGTGCCAGCAGCACGCACCTTCTAGCGGGGGAGCGAGATACGCAGTATTTT.

The rearrangement links TRBV10-1 to TRBJ1-1, with D uncertain. The ends were cut back, 3 bases at V and 4 bases at J, with 9 bases in the middle. Germline assignment: CDR1 WNHNN and CDR2 SYGVQD (reference sequence). The CDR3 runs to 13 residues. Here the CDR3 DNA reads TGCGCCAGCAGTGATCACCGGGGCACTGAAGCTTTCTTT. Amino acids: CASSDHRGTEAFF.

The V and J genes are TRBV3-1 (or the pseudogene TRBV3-2) and TRBJ2-1; 7 bases align to TRBD2. CDR1 is LGHDT, CDR2 YNNKEL, per germline (reference sequence). The CDR3 length is 14 residues. The V segment lost 5 bases and the J segment 5 bases; nucleotides outside the gene matches: 6. The CDR3 here is CASSSRDYNNEQFF. CDR3 nucleotide sequence: TGTGCCAGCAGCTCCCGGGACTACAACAATGAGCAGTTCTTC.

The chain couples TRBV12-5 to TRBJ1-5, with TRBD1 as a possible D gene (5 bases). Per the germline V gene, CDR1 is LGHNT and CDR2 is FRNRAP. V was cut by 3 bases and J by 5 bases, with 8 bases left in between. The CDR3 consists of 13 residues. CDR3 sequence: CASGFPGDQPQHF. The CDR3 bases are TGTGCTAGTGGTTTCCCGGGGGATCAGCCCCAGCATTTT.

This clone appeared once. Mismatch with germline at one junction end may stem from a read error. This rearrangement joins TRBV19 to TRBJ2-5, with 12 bases fitting TRBD2. The CDR3 totals 17 residues. Germline V gene data show CDR1 as LNHDA and CDR2 as SQIVND (reference sequence). CDR3 in amino acids: CASSMYTSGGPREAQYF. Here the CDR3 DNA reads TGTGCCAGTAGTATGTATACTAGCGGGGGGCCAAGAGAGGCCCAGTACTTC.

The chain employs TRBV5-1 and TRBJ1-2; TRBD1 aligns across 7 bases. From germline, CDR1 is SGHRS and CDR2 YFSETQ. The J segment lost 2 bases and the V segment lost 4 bases, leaving 8 bases of the junction unmatched. There are 15 residues in the CDR3. The CDR3 spells CASSAKKTGNYGYTF. The DNA for the CDR3 is TGCGCCAGCAGCGCAAAAAAGACAGGGAACTATGGCTACACCTTC.

V gene TRBV11-1 combines with J gene TRBJ1-2, with 11 bases matching TRBD1. The CDR3 extends over 16 amino acids. CDR1 is SGHAT and CDR2 is FQDESV in the germline V gene (reference sequence). V lost 2 bases and J lost 8; bases outside the gene matches: 10. CDR3 DNA sequence: TGTGCCAGCAGCTTACTAGGACAGGGGGCCCCTGGAGGCTACACCTTC. Protein sequence: CASSLLGQGAPGGYTF.

V gene TRBV3-1 (or the pseudogene TRBV3-2) combines with J gene TRBJ1-6; maybe TRBD1 (6 bases). The germline V gene has CDR1 LGHDT and CDR2 YNNKEL (reference sequence). Between the trimmed V and J ends, which lost 0 bases and 10 bases, there was a span of 13 bases. CDR3 length: 15 residues. CDR3 DNA sequence: TGTGCCAGCAGCCAAGAAGCTCAGGGGACGTCACCCCTCCACTTT. Amino acid sequence: CASSQEAQGTSPLHF.

Of note for this clone: Other DNA sequences in the sample encode the same CDR3. This rearrangement joins TRBV18 to TRBJ2-7, with 10 bases fitting TRBD2. V shed 6 bases, J shed 2 bases, and the junction held 7 bases outside the gene matches. Germline CDR1 reads KGHSH; CDR2 reads LQKENI. The CDR3 extends over 15 amino acids. The CDR3 nucleotides are TGTGCCAGCTCGCCCCGGACTAGCGGCACCTACGAGCAGTACTTC. Its translation is CASSPRTSGTYEQYF. The full variable domain, in which reference TRBV18 and TRBJ2-7 provide the parts outside the CDR3, is NAGVMQNPRHLVRRRGQEARLRCSPMKGHSHVYWYRQLPEEGLKFMVYLQKENIIDESGMPKERFSAEFPKEGPSILRIQQVVRGDSAAYFCASSPRTSGTYEQYFGPGTRLTVT.

This chain connects TRBV9 to TRBJ1-2, with D perhaps matching TRBD1 (5 bases). The CDR3 loop spans 15 amino acids. Deletions cut 0 bases from V and 5 bases from J, with 14 bases between. The V gene's germline CDR1 is SGDLS and CDR2 YYNGEE. The CDR3 coding sequence is TGTGCCAGCAGCGTAGAACAAGGGACTGGGTATGGCTACACCTTC. Its translation: CASSVEQGTGYGYTF.

The chain is built from TRBV18 and TRBJ1-6, with 10 positions matching TRBD1. Germline V gene sequence: CDR1 KGHSH, CDR2 LQKENI. This CDR3 spans 14 amino acids. J was trimmed by 8 bases and V by 4 bases; bases with no gene match: 2. The CDR3 DNA reads TGTGCCAGCTCACGAGGACAGGGGGATTCACCCCTCCACTTT. Protein product: CASSRGQGDSPLHF.

The chain couples TRBV6-6 to TRBJ1-2; 8 bases align to TRBD1. J was trimmed by 8 bases and V by 4 bases; bases with no gene match: 12. The CDR3 covers 15 residues. Germline lookup yields CDR1 MNHNY and CDR2 SVGAGI (reference sequence). The CDR3 DNA reads TGTGCCAGCAGTTTAGAAACAGGGGGAAGGGGCGGCTACACCTTC. This sequence encodes CASSLETGGRGGYTF.

The chain recombines TRBV7-3 with TRBJ2-7, with 13 bases aligning to TRBD2. Germline CDR1 SGHTA, CDR2 FQGTGA. The CDR3 is 15 amino acids. Germline trimming cut 5 bases from V and 3 bases from J; bases unmatched to any gene: 4. The CDR3 DNA sequence: TGTGCCAGCAGCGAGGGACTAGCGGGGTTCTACGAGCAGTACTTC. It specifies CASSEGLAGFYEQYF.

V usage is TRBV7-6 and J usage is TRBJ1-5; 10 bases line up with TRBD1. Per germline, CDR1 SGHVS and CDR2 FNYEAQ. The CDR3 is 18 amino acids. V dropped 6 bases and J dropped 1; count of bases not matched to a gene: 12. CDR3 DNA: TGTGCCAGCAGTCAGACAGGGGGCGGAAGGATGAGCAATCAGCCCCAGCATTTT. Its protein product is CASSQTGGGRMSNQPQHF. The whole variable domain, filled in from reference TRBV7-6 and TRBJ1-5, reads GAGVSQSPRYKVTKRGQDVALRCDPISGHVSLYWYRQALGQGPEFLTYFNYEAQQDKSGLPNDRFSAERPEGSISTLTIQRTEQRDSAMYRCASSQTGGGRMSNQPQHFGDGTRLSIL.

This clone was seen once. This sequence joins TRBV19 and TRBJ2-3, with 14 bases identical to TRBD2. The CDR3 consists of 16 residues. With V trimmed by 6 bases and J by 6 bases, 8 bases remained unmatched. Germline lookup yields CDR1 LNHDA and CDR2 SQIVND (reference sequence). This chain's CDR3 is CASSPTSGGATDTQYF. The CDR3 region has the DNA TGTGCCAGTAGCCCGACTAGCGGGGGGGCCACTGATACGCAGTATTTT.